The 25 T cell receptor beta chains given below trace back to one sample, sequenced in a study of Graves' ophthalmopathy and Graves' hyperthyroidism. Using RNA transcripts, the TCR beta CDR3 regions were amplified. HTBI primers were employed in first-round RT-PCR, then a second-round multiplex PCR followed. In TCRdb, the multiplex PCR reads were re-called with MiXCR into one record per CDR3 protein. The table lists 560,000 or so distinct CDR3 sequences, roughly 40% of them singletons, with about 4.6% in the top ten. What was sequenced was peripheral blood or thyroid tissue (not recorded which). The receptors come from an adult man with Graves' hyperthyroidism.

The CDR3 DNA reads TGTGCCACCAGAGCAGTCACCCACACAGATACGCAGTATTTT. It codes for CATRAVTHTDTQYF. The gene calls are TRBV15 and TRBJ2-3; D call uncertain. Germline V lookup: CDR1 LNHNV, CDR2 YYDKDF (reference sequence). The V end lost 6 bases, the J end lost 2 bases, and 12 bases lay between the germline ends. CDR3 length: 14 residues.

Many counts were recorded for this clonotype. The chain couples TRBV10-3 to TRBJ2-7, with TRBD1 as a possible D gene (6 bases). The CDR3 loop spans 15 amino acids. Germline loops: CDR1 ENHRY, CDR2 SYGVKD. Trimming shortened V by 10 bases and J by 0 bases, and 19 bases separated the two germline ends. CDR3 residues: CATSDRDTSSYEQYF. CDR3 nucleotide sequence: TGTGCCACCTCGGACCGGGACACGAGCTCCTACGAGCAGTACTTC.

This clonotype appeared many times. The gene calls are TRBV7-2 and TRBJ2-2; D uncertain. This CDR3 has 17 residues. Trimming removed 1 base from V and 1 base from J, with 13 bases in between. Germline values: CDR1 SGHTA, CDR2 FQGNSA. The CDR3 nucleotides read TGTGCCAGCAGCTTAGTAGCCCGAACCGTGAACACCGGGGAGCTGTTTTTT. Translated: CASSLVARTVNTGELFF. The full variable domain, with the rest looked up from reference TRBV7-2 and TRBJ2-2, is GAGVSQSPSNKVTEKGKDVELRCDPISGHTALYWYRQSLGQGLEFLIYFQGNSAPDKSGLPSDRFSAERTGGSVSTLTIQRTQQEDSAVYLCASSLVARTVNTGELFFGEGSRLTVL.

As concerns this clonotype: A much larger clone sits a single nucleotide away, making a read error possible. Since the CDR3 does not end with the conserved phenylalanine or tryptophan, this likely comes from a read error. This rearrangement joins TRBV28 to TRBJ1-1, with D perhaps TRBD1 (6 bases). V was cut by 5 bases and J by 4 bases, with 11 bases left in between. The CDR3 covers 13 residues. Per germline, CDR1 MDHEN and CDR2 SYDVKM. CDR3 residues: CASSLQGVTEAFL. The CDR3 DNA sequence: TGTGCCAGCAGTCTACAGGGAGTCACTGAAGCTTTCCTT.

The chain recombines TRBV7-2 with TRBJ1-3; 11 bases are shared with TRBD1. The V gene's germline CDR1 is SGHTA and CDR2 FQGNSA. Trimming took 6 bases from V and 0 from J; bases not matched to a gene: 4. CDR3 length: 16 residues. CDR3 nucleotides: TGTGCCAGCAGGCGGACAGGGGGCTACTCTGGAAACACCATATATTTT. Residues: CASRRTGGYSGNTIYF.

The V gene is TRBV10-3, the J gene TRBJ1-5; D possibly corresponds to TRBD1 (6 bases). The CDR3 covers 16 residues. V shed 6 bases and J shed 3 bases, with 18 bases lying between them. Looked up from germline, CDR1 is ENHRY and CDR2 is SYGVKD. Here the CDR3 reads CAISNRELMINQPQHF. In DNA, the CDR3 is TGTGCCATCAGCAACAGGGAGCTCATGATCAATCAGCCCCAGCATTTT.

This clonotype has just a few counts. This CDR3 reads CASSPYAGGGETQYF. CDR3 bases: TGTGCCAGCAGTCCGTACGCGGGGGGGGGAGAGACCCAGTACTTC. The chain has TRBV2 and TRBJ2-5; 9 positions agree with TRBD2. There are 15 residues in the CDR3. Trimming cost V 5 bases and J 4 bases; bases outside gene matches: 8. CDR1 and CDR2 (germline): SNHLY, FYNNEI.

Of note for this clonotype: One end of the junction fails to match germline, which may point to a read error. V usage is TRBV10-3 and J usage is TRBJ2-7; 8 bases agree with TRBD1. This CDR3 has 18 amino acids. Germline V CDR1 and CDR2: ENHRY, SYGVKD. The CDR3 loop is CASSFLGSGTGFRNEQYF. The DNA of the CDR3 is TGTGCCAGCAGTTTTCTTGGCTCCGGGACAGGCTTCAGGAACGAGCAGTACTTC.

This clonotype was picked up many times. The chain employs TRBV2 and TRBJ2-2; D unresolved. The CDR3 extends over 18 amino acids. Deletions cut 0 bases from V and 1 base from J, with 15 bases between. CDR1 is SNHLY and CDR2 is FYNNEI in the germline V gene. The CDR3 region is CASSEAALVTVNTGELFF. The CDR3, as DNA: TGTGCCAGCAGTGAAGCCGCCCTTGTGACGGTGAACACCGGGGAGCTGTTTTTT.

The J gene is TRBJ2-2, the V gene TRBV10-3; 9 bases are shared with TRBD2. The germline CDR1 and CDR2 sequences are ENHRY and SYGVKD. Germline trimming cut 4 bases from V and 8 bases from J; bases unmatched to any gene: 8. This CDR3 is 15 amino acids long. The CDR3 sequence is CAISASREGPGELFF. CDR3 nucleotides: TGTGCCATCAGTGCTTCGCGGGAGGGCCCGGGGGAGCTGTTTTTT.

Turning to this clonotype: A single base separates this from a much larger clone, so it may be a read error. This chain joins TRBV12-3 or TRBV12-4 and TRBJ1-5, with TRBD1 matching 9 bases. CDR3 length: 15 amino acids. Trimming removed 6 bases from V and 0 bases from J; junction bases left unmatched: 3. In nucleotides, the CDR3 is TGTGCCAGCAGCTGGACAGGGGATAGCAATCAGCCCCAGCATTTT. This gives the protein CASSWTGDSNQPQHF.

This sequence joins TRBV20-1 and TRBJ2-3, with D perhaps TRBD1 (5 bases). Germline loops: CDR1 DFQATT, CDR2 SNEGSKA (reference sequence). The CDR3 contains 15 residues. V lost 0 bases and J 6 bases, leaving 16 bases between the germline ends. DNA for the CDR3: TGCAGTGCTAGAGAGTTTAGTAGGGGTCGGGATACGCAGTATTTT. It specifies CSAREFSRGRDTQYF.

Many counts were recorded for this clonotype. The chain recombines TRBV12-3 or TRBV12-4 with TRBJ2-7; D may be TRBD2 (5 bases). The CDR3 runs 12 residues. The V end was cut by 2 bases, the J end by 12 bases, with 14 bases between. The CDR3 reads CASSLTRHGGYF. CDR3 DNA: TGTGCCAGCAGTTTAACAAGACACGGAGGGTACTTC.

In this sample, this clonotype turned up many times. The V call is TRBV4-1, the J call TRBJ1-2, with D possibly matching TRBD1 (5 bases). The length of the CDR3 is 14 residues. The germline V and J ends were trimmed by 1 base and 6 bases, with 12 bases remaining between them. Germline V gene data show CDR1 as MGHRA and CDR2 as YSYEKL. CDR3 sequence (DNA): TGCGCCAGCAGCCAAGTCGGTGCGGGGGATGGCTACACCTTC. It codes for CASSQVGAGDGYTF.

The genes are TRBV24-1 and TRBJ1-5; D is undetermined. V lost 7 bases and J 0 bases, leaving 6 bases between the germline ends. The CDR3 runs to 13 residues. CDR1 and CDR2 from the germline V gene are KGHDR and SFDVKD. This CDR3 reads CATSQYSNQPQHF. The CDR3 DNA reads as TGTGCCACCAGCCAGTATAGCAATCAGCCCCAGCATTTT.

With regard to this clonotype: A read error may explain this, as a much larger clone is one base away. This sequence joins TRBV7-9 and TRBJ1-1; D gene uncertain. Per the germline V gene, CDR1 is SEHNR and CDR2 is FQNEAQ (reference sequence). This CDR3 comprises 14 residues. The CDR3: CTSSSPPANTEAFF. DNA of the CDR3: TGTACCAGCAGCTCTCCCCCGGCGAACACTGAAGCTTTCTTT. Together with reference TRBV7-9 and TRBJ1-1, the CDR3 gives the full variable domain: DTGVSQNPRHKITKRGQNVTFRCDPISEHNRLYWYRQTLGQGPEFLTYFQNEAQLEKSRLLSDRFSAERPKGSFSTLEIQRTEQGDSAMYLCTSSSPPANTEAFFGQGTRLTVV.

This clonotype was observed many times. The chain is built from TRBV11-1 and TRBJ1-4; 9 bases are shared with TRBD1. The CDR3 has 14 amino acids. From germline, CDR1 is SGHAT and CDR2 FQDESV (reference sequence). J gave up 8 bases and V 8 bases, and 9 bases lay outside the gene matches. CDR3 DNA sequence: TGTGCCAGCGGAACAGGGGGCGTCCGCGAAAAACTGTTTTTT. It encodes CASGTGGVREKLFF.

The gene calls are TRBV5-1 and TRBJ2-7, with 8 bases that match TRBD2. The length of the CDR3 is 18 residues. The V gene end was trimmed by 5 bases and the J gene end by 5 bases; junction bases not matched to a gene: 21. Germline V gene lookup returns CDR1 SGHRS and CDR2 YFSETQ. CDR3 sequence: CASRDRPGYRAGVDEQYF. The CDR3 DNA reads TGCGCCAGCAGGGATCGACCAGGGTATCGAGCGGGAGTGGACGAGCAGTACTTC. The full variable domain, rest sourced from reference TRBV5-1 and TRBJ2-7, is KAGVTQTPRYLIKTRGQQVTLSCSPISGHRSVSWYQQTPGQGLQFLFEYFSETQRNKGNFPGRFSGRQFSNSRSEMNVSTLELGDSALYLCASRDRPGYRAGVDEQYFGPGTRLTVT.

J is TRBJ2-5 and V is TRBV15, with 7 bases aligning to TRBD2. Germline trimming cut 5 bases from V and 4 bases from J; bases unmatched to any gene: 4. The germline V gene has CDR1 LNHNV and CDR2 YYDKDF (reference sequence). The CDR3 runs 13 residues. The CDR3 region has the DNA TGTGCCACCAGCGGGGTAGCGGGAGAGACCCAGTACTTC. This translates into CATSGVAGETQYF.

This clonotype appeared many times. This chain joins TRBV29-1 and TRBJ1-2; D remains ambiguous. This CDR3 contains 15 residues. Trimming pared 0 bases from V and 6 bases from J, leaving 17 bases between. Germline CDR1 SQVTM, CDR2 ANQGSEA. This CDR3 reads CSVEDRLPRSHGYTF. CDR3 coding DNA: TGCAGCGTTGAAGACCGCCTGCCGCGTTCTCATGGCTACACCTTC.

J is TRBJ2-6 and V is TRBV15; D remains unclear. Deletions cut 1 base from V and 7 bases from J, with 14 bases between. CDR1 and CDR2 from the germline V gene are LNHNV and YYDKDF (reference sequence). The CDR3 has 16 residues. CDR3 protein: CATSRGGIREANVLTF. The CDR3 DNA reads as TGTGCCACCAGCAGAGGAGGTATTAGGGAAGCCAACGTCCTGACTTTC.

In its sample, this clonotype was seen once. This may stem from a read error, because a much larger clone lies one nucleotide away. The chain joins TRBV19 to TRBJ2-7, with D possibly being TRBD1 (5 bases). This CDR3 is built from 15 residues. Germline V CDR1 and CDR2: LNHDA, SQIVND (reference sequence). The CDR3 protein is CASSTQGGASCEQYF. In DNA form, the CDR3 reads TGTGCCAGTAGTACCCAGGGTGGGGCCTCCTGCGAGCAGTACTTC.

The chain recombines TRBV29-1 with TRBJ2-7; perhaps TRBD2 as D (6 bases). The CDR3 is made up of 13 amino acids. Germline lookup yields CDR1 SQVTM and CDR2 ANQGSEA. Between the trimmed V and J ends, which lost 8 bases and 2 bases, there was a span of 16 bases. The CDR3 spells CSWGLTGAYEQYF. The CDR3 DNA reads TGCAGCTGGGGACTCACCGGGGCCTACGAGCAGTACTTC.

The chain combines TRBV2 with TRBJ2-6; no reliable D call. V lost 1 base to trimming and J lost 4 bases, with 11 bases between them. Looked up from germline, CDR1 is SNHLY and CDR2 is FYNNEI. There are 16 residues in the CDR3. CDR3 sequence reads: CASSEGAGPGANVLTF. Written as DNA, the CDR3 is TGTGCCAGCAGTGAAGGTGCCGGTCCAGGGGCCAACGTCCTGACTTTC. Together with reference TRBV2 and TRBJ2-6, the CDR3 gives the full variable domain: EPEVTQTPSHQVTQMGQEVILRCVPISNHLYFYWYRQILGQKVEFLVSFYNNEISEKSEIFDDQFSVERPDGSNFTLKIRSTKLEDSAMYFCASSEGAGPGANVLTFGAGSRLTVL.

This clonotype was detected ten times or more. The CDR3 protein is CASSFRDRGDYEHF. The CDR3 DNA sequence: TGTGCCAGCAGCTTCCGGGACAGGGGGGACTACGAGCATTTT. The chain joins TRBV7-9 to TRBJ1-5; 11 positions agree with TRBD1. Germline CDR1 SEHNR, CDR2 FQNEAQ (reference sequence). The CDR3 contains 14 residues. V dropped 3 bases and J dropped 14; count of bases not matched to a gene: 9.